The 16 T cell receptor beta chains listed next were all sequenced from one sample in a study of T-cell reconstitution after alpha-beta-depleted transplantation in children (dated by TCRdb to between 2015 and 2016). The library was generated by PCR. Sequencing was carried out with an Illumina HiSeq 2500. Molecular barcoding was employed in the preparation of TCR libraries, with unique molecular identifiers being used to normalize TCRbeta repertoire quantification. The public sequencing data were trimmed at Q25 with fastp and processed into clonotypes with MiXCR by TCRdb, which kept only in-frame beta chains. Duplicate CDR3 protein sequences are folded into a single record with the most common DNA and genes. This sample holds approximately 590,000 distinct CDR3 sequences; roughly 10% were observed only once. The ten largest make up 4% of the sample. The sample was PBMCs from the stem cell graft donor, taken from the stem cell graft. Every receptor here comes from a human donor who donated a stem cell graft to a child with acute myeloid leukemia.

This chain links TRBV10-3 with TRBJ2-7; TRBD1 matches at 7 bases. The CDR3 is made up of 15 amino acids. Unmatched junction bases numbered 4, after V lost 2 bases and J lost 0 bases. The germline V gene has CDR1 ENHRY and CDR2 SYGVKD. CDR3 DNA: TGTGCCATCAGTGAGGGGGACAGAGGCTCCTACGAGCAGTACTTC. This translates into CAISEGDRGSYEQYF.

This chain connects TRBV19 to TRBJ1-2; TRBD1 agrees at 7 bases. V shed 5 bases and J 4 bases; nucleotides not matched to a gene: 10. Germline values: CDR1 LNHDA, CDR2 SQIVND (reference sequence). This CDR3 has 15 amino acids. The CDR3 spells CASSSIRDSSYGYTF. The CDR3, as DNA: TGTGCCAGTAGTTCCATCCGGGACAGCAGCTATGGCTACACCTTC.

The CDR3 loop is CASSFSRPQGGSGTQYF. CDR3 coding DNA: TGTGCCAGCAGCTTTTCGCGCCCTCAGGGCGGGAGTGGGACCCAGTACTTC. The chain uses TRBV7-2 and TRBJ2-5, with TRBD2 identical over 7 bases. This CDR3 is built from 17 residues. V dropped 3 bases and J dropped 7; count of bases not matched to a gene: 17. From germline, CDR1 is SGHTA and CDR2 FQGNSA.

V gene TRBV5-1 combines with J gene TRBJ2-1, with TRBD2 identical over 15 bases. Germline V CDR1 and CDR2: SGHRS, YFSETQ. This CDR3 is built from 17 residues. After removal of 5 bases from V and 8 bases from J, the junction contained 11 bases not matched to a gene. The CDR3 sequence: CASRPTTGLAGGDEQFF. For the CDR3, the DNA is TGCGCCAGCAGGCCTACTACAGGACTAGCGGGAGGGGATGAGCAGTTCTTC.

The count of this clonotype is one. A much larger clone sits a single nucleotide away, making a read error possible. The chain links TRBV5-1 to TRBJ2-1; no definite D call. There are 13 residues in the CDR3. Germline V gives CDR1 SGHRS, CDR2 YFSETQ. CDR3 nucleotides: TGCGCCAGCAGCTTGGGGACCAACAATGAGCATTTCTTC. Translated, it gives CASSLGTNNEHFF.

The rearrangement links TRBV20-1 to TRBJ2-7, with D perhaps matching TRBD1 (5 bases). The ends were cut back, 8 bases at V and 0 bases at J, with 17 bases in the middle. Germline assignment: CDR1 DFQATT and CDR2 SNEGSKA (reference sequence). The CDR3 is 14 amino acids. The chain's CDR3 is CSPRAQDFSYEQYF. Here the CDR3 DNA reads TGCAGTCCCCGAGCACAGGATTTCTCCTACGAGCAGTACTTC.

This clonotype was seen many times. The CDR3 region is CATSDYLRDYGYTF. DNA of the CDR3: TGTGCCACCAGTGACTATCTACGTGACTATGGCTACACCTTC. The V and J genes are TRBV24-1 and TRBJ1-2; D unresolved. Trimming left V 4 bases short and J 3 bases short, with 11 bases between. The CDR3 has 14 amino acids. Germline lookup yields CDR1 KGHDR and CDR2 SFDVKD.

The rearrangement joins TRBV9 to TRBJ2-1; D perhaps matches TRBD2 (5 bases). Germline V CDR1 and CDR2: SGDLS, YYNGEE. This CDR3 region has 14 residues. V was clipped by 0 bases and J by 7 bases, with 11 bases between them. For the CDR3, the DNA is TGTGCCAGCAGCGTAGACCCAGCGGCTAATGAGCAGTTCTTC. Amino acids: CASSVDPAANEQFF. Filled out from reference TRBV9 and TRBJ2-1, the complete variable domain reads DSGVTQTPKHLITATGQRVTLRCSPRSGDLSVYWYQQSLDQGLQFLIQYYNGEERAKGNILERFSAQQFPDLHSELNLSSLELGDSALYFCASSVDPAANEQFFGPGTRLTVL.

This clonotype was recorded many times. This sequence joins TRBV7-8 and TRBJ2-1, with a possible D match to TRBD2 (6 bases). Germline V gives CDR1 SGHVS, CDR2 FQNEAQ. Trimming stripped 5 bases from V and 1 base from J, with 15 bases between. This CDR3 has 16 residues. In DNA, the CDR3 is TGTGCCAGCAGCACATTCGCCGGGACTTCCTACAATGAGCAGTTCTTC. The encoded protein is CASSTFAGTSYNEQFF.

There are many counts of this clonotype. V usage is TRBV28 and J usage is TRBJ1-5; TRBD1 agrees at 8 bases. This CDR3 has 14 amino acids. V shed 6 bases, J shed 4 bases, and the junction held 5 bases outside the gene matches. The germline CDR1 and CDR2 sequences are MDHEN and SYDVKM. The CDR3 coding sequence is TGTGCCAGCAGGGGACAGGTGGATAATCAGCCCCAGCATTTT. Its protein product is CASRGQVDNQPQHF.

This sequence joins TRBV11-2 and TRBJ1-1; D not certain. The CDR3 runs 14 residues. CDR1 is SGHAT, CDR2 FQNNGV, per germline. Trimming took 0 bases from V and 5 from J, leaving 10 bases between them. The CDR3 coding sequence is TGTGCCAGCAGCTTAGATTTCGGCGGGACTGAAGCTTTCTTT. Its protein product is CASSLDFGGTEAFF.

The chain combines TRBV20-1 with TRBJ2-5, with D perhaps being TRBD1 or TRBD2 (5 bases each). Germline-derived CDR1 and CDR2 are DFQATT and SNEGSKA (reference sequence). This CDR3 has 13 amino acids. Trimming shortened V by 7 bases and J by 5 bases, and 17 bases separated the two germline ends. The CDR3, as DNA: TGCAGTGTTTTCGCCGGGGCGGCTGAGACCCAGTACTTC. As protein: CSVFAGAAETQYF.

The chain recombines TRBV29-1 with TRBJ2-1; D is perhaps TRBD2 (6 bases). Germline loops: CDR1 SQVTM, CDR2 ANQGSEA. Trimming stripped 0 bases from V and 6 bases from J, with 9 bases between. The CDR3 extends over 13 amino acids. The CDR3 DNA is TGCAGCGTTGAAGAGGGACTCGGCAATGAGCAGTTCTTC. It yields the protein CSVEEGLGNEQFF.

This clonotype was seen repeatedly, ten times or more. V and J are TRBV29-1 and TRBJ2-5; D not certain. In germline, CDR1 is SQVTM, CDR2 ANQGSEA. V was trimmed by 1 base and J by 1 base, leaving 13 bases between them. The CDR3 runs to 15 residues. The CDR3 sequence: CSVEVWAPGQETQYF. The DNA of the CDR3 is TGCAGCGTTGAAGTATGGGCCCCCGGCCAAGAGACCCAGTACTTC.

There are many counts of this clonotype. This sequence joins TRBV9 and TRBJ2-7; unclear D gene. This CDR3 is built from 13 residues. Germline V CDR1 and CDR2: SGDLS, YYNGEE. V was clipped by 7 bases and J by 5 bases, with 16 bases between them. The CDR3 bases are TGTGCCAGCGGACGTTCAGGATGGGACGAGCAGTACTTC. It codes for CASGRSGWDEQYF.

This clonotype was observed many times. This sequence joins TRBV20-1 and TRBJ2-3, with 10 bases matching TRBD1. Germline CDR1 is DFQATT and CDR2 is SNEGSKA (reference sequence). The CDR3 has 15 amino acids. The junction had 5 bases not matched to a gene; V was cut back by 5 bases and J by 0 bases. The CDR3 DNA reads TGCAGTGCTTTACAGGGACAGGGGAGCACAGATACGCAGTATTTT. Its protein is CSALQGQGSTDTQYF.